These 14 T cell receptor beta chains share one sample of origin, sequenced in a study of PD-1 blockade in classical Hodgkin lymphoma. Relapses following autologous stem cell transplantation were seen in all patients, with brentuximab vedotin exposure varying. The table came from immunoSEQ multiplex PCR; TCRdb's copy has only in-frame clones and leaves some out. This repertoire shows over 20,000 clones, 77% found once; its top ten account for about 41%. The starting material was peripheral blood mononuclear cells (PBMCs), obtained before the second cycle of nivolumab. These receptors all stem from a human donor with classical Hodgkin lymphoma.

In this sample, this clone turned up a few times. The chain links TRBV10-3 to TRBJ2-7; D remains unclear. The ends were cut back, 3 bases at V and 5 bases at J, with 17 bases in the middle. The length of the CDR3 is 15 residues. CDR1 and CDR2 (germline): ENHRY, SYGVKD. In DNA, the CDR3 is TGTGCCATCAGTGAACCCTTAAAAAACGAAAACGAGCAGTACTTC. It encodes CAISEPLKNENEQYF.

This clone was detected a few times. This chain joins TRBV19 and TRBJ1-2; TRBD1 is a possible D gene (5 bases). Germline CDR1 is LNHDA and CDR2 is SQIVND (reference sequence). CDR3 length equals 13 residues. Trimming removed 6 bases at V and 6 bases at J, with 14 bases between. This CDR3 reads CASSSPRGDGYTF. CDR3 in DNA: TGTGCCAGTAGCTCCCCCCGGGGGGATGGCTACACCTTC.

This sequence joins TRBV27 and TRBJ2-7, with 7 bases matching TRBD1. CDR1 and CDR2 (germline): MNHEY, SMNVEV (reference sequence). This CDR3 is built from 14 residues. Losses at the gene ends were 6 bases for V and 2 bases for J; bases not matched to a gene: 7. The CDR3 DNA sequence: TGTGCCAGCAGCCTCGTACAGGGGCCCTACGAGCAGTACTTC. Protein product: CASSLVQGPYEQYF.

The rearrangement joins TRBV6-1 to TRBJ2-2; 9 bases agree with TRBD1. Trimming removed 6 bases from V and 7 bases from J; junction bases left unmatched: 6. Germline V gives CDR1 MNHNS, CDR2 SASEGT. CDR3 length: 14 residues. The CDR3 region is CASRRTGADGELFF. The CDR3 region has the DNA TGTGCCAGCAGGCGGACAGGGGCAGACGGGGAGCTGTTTTTT.

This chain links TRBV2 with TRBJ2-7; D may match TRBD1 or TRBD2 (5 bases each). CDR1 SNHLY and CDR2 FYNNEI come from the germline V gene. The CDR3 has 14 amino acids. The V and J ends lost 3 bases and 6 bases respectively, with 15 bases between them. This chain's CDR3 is CASSDGTFVVEQYF. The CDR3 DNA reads TGTGCCAGCAGTGATGGGACCTTCGTGGTCGAGCAGTACTTC.

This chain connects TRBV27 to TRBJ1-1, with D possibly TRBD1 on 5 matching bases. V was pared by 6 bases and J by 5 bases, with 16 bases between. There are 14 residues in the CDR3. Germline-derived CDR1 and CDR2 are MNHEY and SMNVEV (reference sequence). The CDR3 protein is CASRPGPVGTEAFF. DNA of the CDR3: TGTGCCAGCAGACCGGGACCCGTGGGGACTGAAGCTTTCTTT.

The CDR3 region has the DNA TGTGCCAGTAGCCCAAGGAGCACCCTCGACTATGGCTACACCTTC. This sequence encodes CASSPRSTLDYGYTF. The genes are TRBV19 and TRBJ1-2; D unclear. The V end was cut by 6 bases, the J end by 3 bases, with 17 bases between. In germline, CDR1 is LNHDA, CDR2 SQIVND (reference sequence). The CDR3 length is 15 residues.

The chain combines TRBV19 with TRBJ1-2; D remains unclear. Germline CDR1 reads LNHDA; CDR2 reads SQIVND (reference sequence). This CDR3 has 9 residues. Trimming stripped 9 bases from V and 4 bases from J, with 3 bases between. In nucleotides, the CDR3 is TGTGCCAGCGGCTATGGCTACACCTTC. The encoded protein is CASGYGYTF.

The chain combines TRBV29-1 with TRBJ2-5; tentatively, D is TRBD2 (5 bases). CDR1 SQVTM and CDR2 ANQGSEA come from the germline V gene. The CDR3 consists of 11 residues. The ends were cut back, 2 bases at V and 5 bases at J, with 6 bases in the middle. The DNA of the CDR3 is TGCAGCGTTGAATCGGGGGAGACCCAGTACTTC. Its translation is CSVESGETQYF. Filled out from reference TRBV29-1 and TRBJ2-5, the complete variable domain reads SAVISQKPSRDICQRGTSLTIQCQVDSQVTMMFWYRQQPGQSLTLIATANQGSEATYESGFVIDKFPISRPNLTFSTLTVSNMSPEDSSIYLCSVESGETQYFGPGTRLLVL.

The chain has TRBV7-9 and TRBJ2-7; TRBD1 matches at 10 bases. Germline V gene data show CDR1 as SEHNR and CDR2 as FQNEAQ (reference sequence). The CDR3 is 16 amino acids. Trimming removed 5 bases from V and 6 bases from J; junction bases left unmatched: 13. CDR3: CASSRPRGQGIVEQYF. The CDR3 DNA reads TGTGCCAGCAGCCGCCCCCGGGGACAGGGGATTGTCGAGCAGTACTTC.

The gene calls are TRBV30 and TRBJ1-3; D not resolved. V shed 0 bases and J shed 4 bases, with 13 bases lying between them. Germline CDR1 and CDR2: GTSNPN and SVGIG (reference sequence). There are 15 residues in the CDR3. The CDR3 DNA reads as TGTGCCTGGAGTGTACCGCGGACCTGGGGAAACACCATATATTTT. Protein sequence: CAWSVPRTWGNTIYF.

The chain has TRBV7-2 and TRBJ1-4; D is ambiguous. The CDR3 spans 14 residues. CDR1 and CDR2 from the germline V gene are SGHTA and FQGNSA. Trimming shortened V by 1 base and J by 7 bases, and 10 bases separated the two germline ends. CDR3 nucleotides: TGTGCCAGCAGCTTAGGGGCCGGGAGTGAAAAACTGTTTTTT. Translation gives CASSLGAGSEKLFF.

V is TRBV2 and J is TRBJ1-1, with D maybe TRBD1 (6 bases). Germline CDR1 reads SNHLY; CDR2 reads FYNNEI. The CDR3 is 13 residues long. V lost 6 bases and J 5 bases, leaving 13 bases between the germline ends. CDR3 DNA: TGTGCCAGCAGGGTGGGGGGGCCGACTGAAGCTTTCTTT. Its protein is CASRVGGPTEAFF.

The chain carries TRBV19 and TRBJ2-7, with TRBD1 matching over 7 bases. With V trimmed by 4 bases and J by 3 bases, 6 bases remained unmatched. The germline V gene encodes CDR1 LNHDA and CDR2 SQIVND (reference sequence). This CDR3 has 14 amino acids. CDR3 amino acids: CASSKGGQHYEQYF. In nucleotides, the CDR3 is TGTGCCAGTAGTAAAGGGGGACAGCACTACGAGCAGTACTTC. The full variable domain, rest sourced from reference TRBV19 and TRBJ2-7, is DGGITQSPKYLFRKEGQNVTLSCEQNLNHDAMYWYRQDPGQGLRLIYYSQIVNDFQKGDIAEGYSVSREKKESFPLTVTSAQKNPTAFYLCASSKGGQHYEQYFGPGTRLTVT.